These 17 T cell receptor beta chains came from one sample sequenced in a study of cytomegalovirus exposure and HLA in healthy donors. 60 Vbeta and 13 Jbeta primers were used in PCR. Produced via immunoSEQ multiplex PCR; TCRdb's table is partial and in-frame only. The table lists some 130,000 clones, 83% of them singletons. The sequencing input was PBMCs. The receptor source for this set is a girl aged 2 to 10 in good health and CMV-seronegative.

Written as DNA, the CDR3 is TGTGCCAGCAGCCGATCAAGCGGCCTCGGCGGCTACACCTTC. This codes for CASSRSSGLGGYTF. The chain couples TRBV5-6 to TRBJ1-2, with D hard to call. Deletions cut 4 bases from V and 8 bases from J, with 18 bases between. There are 14 residues in the CDR3. Germline values: CDR1 SGHDT, CDR2 YYEEEE.

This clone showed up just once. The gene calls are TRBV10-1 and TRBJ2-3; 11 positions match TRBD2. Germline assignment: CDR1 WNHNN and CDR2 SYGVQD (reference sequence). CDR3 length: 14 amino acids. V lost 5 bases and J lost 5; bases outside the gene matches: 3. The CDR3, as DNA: TGCGCCAGCAGTAAAGGACTAGCGGGAGATACGCAGTATTTT. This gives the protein CASSKGLAGDTQYF.

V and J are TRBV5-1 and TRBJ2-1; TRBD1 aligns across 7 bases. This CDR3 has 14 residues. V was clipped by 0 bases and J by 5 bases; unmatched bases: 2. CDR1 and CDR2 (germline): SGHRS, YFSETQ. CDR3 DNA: TGCGCCAGCAGCTTGGGACAGGGAAACAATGAGCAGTTCTTC. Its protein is CASSLGQGNNEQFF.

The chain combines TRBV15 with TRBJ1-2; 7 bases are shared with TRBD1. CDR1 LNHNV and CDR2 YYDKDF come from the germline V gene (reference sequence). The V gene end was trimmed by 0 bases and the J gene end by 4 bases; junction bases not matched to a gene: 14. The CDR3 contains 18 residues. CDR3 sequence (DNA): TGTGCCACCAGCAGAGACCCGGTTACAGGGGCCTCTACCTATGGCTACACCTTC. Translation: CATSRDPVTGASTYGYTF.

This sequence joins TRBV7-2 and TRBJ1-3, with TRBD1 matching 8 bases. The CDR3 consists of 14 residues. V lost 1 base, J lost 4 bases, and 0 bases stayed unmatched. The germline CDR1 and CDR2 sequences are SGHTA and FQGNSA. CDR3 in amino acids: CASSLGTGGNTIYF. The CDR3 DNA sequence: TGTGCCAGCAGCTTAGGGACAGGGGGAAACACCATATATTTT.

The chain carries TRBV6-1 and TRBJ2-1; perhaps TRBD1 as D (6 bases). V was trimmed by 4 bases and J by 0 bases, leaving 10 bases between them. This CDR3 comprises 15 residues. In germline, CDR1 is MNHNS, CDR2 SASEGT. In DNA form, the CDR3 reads TGTGCCAGCAGTGCGTTAGGGGGCTCCTACAATGAGCAGTTCTTC. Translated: CASSALGGSYNEQFF.

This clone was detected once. Here the CDR3 reads CASSVVGQVHNEQFF. The CDR3, as DNA: TGTGCCAGCAGCGTAGTAGGACAGGTGCACAATGAGCAGTTCTTC. This chain uses TRBV9 with TRBJ2-1; 7 bases agree with TRBD1. The V gene end was trimmed by 0 bases and the J gene end by 5 bases; junction bases not matched to a gene: 5. This CDR3 contains 15 residues. Germline lookup yields CDR1 SGDLS and CDR2 YYNGEE.

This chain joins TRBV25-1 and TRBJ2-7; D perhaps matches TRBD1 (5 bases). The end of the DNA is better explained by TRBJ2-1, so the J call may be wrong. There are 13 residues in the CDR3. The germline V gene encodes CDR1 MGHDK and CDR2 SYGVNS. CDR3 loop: CASSVHRSNEQFF. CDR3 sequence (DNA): TGTGCCAGCAGTGTTCACAGGTCCAATGAGCAGTTCTTC.

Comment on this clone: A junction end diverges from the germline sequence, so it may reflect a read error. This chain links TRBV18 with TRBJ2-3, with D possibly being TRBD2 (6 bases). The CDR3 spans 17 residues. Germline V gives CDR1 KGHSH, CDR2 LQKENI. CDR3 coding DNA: TGTGCCAGCTCATCACCGGGACTTTCCTTATACACAGATACGCAGTATTTT. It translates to CASSSPGLSLYTDTQYF.

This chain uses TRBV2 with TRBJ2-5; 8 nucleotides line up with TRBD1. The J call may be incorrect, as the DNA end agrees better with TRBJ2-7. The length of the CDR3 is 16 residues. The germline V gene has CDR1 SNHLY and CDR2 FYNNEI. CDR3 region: CARDRAPASGSYEQYF. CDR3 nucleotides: TGTGCCAGGGACAGGGCGCCTGCTTCCGGTTCCTACGAGCAGTACTTC.

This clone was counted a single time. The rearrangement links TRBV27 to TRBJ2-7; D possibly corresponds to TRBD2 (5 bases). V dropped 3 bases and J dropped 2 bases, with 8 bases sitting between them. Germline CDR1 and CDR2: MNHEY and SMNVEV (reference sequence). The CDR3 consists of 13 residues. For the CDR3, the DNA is TGTGCCAGCAGTTTCGGGGTGGCCTACGAGCAGTACTTC. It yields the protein CASSFGVAYEQYF.

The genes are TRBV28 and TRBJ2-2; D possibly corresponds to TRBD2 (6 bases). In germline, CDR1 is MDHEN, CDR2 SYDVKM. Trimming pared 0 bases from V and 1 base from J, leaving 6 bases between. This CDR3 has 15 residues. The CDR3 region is CASSLWGGNTGELFF. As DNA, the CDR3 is TGTGCCAGCAGTTTATGGGGGGGGAACACCGGGGAGCTGTTTTTT.

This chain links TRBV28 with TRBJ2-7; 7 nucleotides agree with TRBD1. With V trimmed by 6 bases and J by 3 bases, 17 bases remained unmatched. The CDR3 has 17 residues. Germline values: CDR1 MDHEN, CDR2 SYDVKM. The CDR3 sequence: CASSNDRARTMNYEQYF. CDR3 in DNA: TGTGCCAGCAGCAACGACAGGGCCCGTACCATGAACTACGAGCAGTACTTC.

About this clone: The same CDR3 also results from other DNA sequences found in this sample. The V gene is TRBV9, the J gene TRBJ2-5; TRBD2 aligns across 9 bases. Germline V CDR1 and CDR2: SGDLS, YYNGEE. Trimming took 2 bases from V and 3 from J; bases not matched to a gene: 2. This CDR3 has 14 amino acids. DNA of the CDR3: TGTGCCAGCAGCGTTAGCGGGAGTGAAGAGACCCAGTACTTC. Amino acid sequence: CASSVSGSEETQYF.

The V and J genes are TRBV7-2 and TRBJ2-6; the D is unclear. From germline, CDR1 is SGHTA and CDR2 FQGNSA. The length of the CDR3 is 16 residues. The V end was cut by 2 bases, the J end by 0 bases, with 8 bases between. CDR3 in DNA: TGTGCCAGCAGCTTAATCGCAGGCTCTGGGGCCAACGTCCTGACTTTC. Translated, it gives CASSLIAGSGANVLTF.

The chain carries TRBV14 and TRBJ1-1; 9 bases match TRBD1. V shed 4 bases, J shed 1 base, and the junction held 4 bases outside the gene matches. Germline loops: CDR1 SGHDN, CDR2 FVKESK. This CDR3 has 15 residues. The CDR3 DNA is TGTGCCAGCAGCCCCCACAGGGGGCAGAACACTGAAGCTTTCTTT. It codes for CASSPHRGQNTEAFF.

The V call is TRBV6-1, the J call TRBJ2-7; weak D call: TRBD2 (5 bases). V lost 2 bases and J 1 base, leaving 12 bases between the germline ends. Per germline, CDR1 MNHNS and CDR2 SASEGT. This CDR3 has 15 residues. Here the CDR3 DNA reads TGTGCCAGCAGTGAACAGAGCGGAGCGTCCTACGAGCAGTACTTC. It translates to CASSEQSGASYEQYF.